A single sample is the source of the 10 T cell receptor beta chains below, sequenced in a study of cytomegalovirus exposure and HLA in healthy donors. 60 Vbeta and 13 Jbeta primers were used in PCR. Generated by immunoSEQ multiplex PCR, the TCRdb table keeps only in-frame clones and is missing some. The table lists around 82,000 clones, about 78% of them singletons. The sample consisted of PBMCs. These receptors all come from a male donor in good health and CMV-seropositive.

CDR3 sequence (DNA): TGTGCCAGCAGGACAGGGTCGAGGACCGGGGAGCTGTTTTTT. Translating it yields CASRTGSRTGELFF. The chain combines TRBV6-6 with TRBJ2-2; TRBD1 matches 7 bases. CDR1 is MNHNY, CDR2 SVGAGI, per germline (reference sequence). The CDR3 sequence is 14 residues long. Trimming cost V 6 bases and J 5 bases; bases outside gene matches: 6.

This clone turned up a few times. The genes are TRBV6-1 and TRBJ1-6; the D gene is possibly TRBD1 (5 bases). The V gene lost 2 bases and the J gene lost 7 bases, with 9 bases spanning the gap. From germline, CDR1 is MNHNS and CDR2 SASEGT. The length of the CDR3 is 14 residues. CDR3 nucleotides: TGTGCCAGCAGTGAAATCAGGGAAAATTCACCCCTCCACTTT. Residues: CASSEIRENSPLHF.

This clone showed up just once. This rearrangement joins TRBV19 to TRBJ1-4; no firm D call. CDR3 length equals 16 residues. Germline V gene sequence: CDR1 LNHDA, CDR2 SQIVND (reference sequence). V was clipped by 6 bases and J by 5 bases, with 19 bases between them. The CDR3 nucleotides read TGTGCCAGTAGACGATCAGGTGGTGGTGCGAATGAAAAACTGTTTTTT. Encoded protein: CASRRSGGGANEKLFF.

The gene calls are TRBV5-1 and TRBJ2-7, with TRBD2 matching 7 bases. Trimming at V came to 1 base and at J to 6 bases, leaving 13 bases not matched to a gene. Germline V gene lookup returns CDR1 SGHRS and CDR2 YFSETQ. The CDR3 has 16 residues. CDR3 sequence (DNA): TGCGCCAGCAGCTTGATGGGAGGGATACCAATCGGCGAGCAGTACTTC. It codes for CASSLMGGIPIGEQYF.

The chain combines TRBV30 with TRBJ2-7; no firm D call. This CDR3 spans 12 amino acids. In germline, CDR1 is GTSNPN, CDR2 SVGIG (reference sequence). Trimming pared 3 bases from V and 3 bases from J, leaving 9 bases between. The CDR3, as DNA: TGTGCCTGGAGGGGCCGTAGCTACGAGCAGTACTTC. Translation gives CAWRGRSYEQYF.

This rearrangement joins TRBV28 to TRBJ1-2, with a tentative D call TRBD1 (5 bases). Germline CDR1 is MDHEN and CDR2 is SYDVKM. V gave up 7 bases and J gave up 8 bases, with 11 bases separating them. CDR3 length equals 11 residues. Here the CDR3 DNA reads TGTGCCAGCACGGGGGGGAGAGGCTACACCTTC. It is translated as CASTGGRGYTF.

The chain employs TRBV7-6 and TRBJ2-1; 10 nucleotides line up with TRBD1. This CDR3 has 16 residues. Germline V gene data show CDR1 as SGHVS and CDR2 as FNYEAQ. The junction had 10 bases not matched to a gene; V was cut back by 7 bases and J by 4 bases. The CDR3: CASTLDTGQGYNEQFF. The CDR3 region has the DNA TGTGCCAGCACCCTAGACACGGGACAGGGGTACAATGAGCAGTTCTTC. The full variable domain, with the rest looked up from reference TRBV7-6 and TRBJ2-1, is GAGVSQSPRYKVTKRGQDVALRCDPISGHVSLYWYRQALGQGPEFLTYFNYEAQQDKSGLPNDRFSAERPEGSISTLTIQRTEQRDSAMYRCASTLDTGQGYNEQFFGPGTRLTVL.

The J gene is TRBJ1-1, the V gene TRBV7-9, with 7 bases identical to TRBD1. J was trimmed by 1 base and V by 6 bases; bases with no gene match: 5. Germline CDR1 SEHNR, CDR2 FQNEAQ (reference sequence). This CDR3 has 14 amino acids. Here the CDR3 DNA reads TGTGCCAGCAGTCGGACAGGCCAGAACACTGAAGCTTTCTTT. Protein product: CASSRTGQNTEAFF.

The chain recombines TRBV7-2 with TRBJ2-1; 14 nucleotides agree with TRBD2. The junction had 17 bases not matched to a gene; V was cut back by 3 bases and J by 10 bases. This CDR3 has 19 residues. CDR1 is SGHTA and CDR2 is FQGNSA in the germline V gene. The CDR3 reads CASSFSPGLAGVPAREQFF. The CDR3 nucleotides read TGTGCCAGCAGCTTTAGCCCGGGACTAGCGGGAGTTCCTGCGCGCGAGCAGTTCTTC.

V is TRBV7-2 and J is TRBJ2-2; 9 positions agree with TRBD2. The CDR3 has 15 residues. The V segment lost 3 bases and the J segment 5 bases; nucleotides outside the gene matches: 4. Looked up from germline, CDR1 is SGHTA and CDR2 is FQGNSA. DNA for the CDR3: TGTGCCAGCAGCTTTAGCGGGGGTAAAACCGGGGAGCTGTTTTTT. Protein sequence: CASSFSGGKTGELFF.